A single sample is the source of the 32 T cell receptor beta chains below, sequenced in a study of shared clonotypes between healthy human individuals. Repertoires were generated with immunoSEQ multiplex PCR, while TCRdb's copy carries only in-frame clones and drops some. The sample consists of 400,000 to 600,000 clones, almost 80% of them appearing once. Sequencing was done on a sample of PBMCs. These receptors all stem from a woman aged 40 to 49 in good health. Some clones in this sample may be carry-over from other donors' samples.

DNA for the CDR3: TGTGCCAGCAGCTTAGATCTGTGGGATACGCAGTATTTT. Protein sequence: CASSLDLWDTQYF. The chain employs TRBV11-2 and TRBJ2-3; D is unclear. Looked up from germline, CDR1 is SGHAT and CDR2 is FQNNGV. The CDR3 has 13 residues. With 0 bases removed from V and 6 bases from J, the gap between germline ends came to 7 bases. Complete variable domain (other parts from reference TRBV11-2 and TRBJ2-3): EAGVAQSPRYKIIEKRQSVAFWCNPISGHATLYWYQQILGQGPKLLIQFQNNGVVDDSQLPKDRFSAERLKGVDSTLKIQPAKLEDSAVYLCASSLDLWDTQYFGPGTRLTVL.

The V and J genes are TRBV2 and TRBJ2-7; a possible D gene is TRBD2 (6 bases). Germline V gives CDR1 SNHLY, CDR2 FYNNEI. The CDR3 is 11 amino acids. Trimming cost V 11 bases and J 6 bases, with 14 bases left between them. The CDR3 region is CASGLVVEQYF. The CDR3 DNA follows: TGTGCCTCGGGACTCGTAGTCGAGCAGTACTTC.

CDR3 region: CASSLVSGGKFF. Here the CDR3 DNA reads TGTGCCAGCAGCTTGGTTAGCGGGGGGAAGTTCTTC. The chain carries TRBV5-4 and TRBJ2-1, with 10 bases that match TRBD2. V was clipped by 0 bases and J by 14 bases; unmatched bases: 2. CDR1 is SGHNT, CDR2 YYREEE, per germline (reference sequence). The CDR3 is 12 amino acids.

The chain links TRBV30 to TRBJ2-2; unclear D gene. V was trimmed by 6 bases and J by 6 bases, leaving 11 bases between them. CDR1 is GTSNPN and CDR2 is SVGIG in the germline V gene (reference sequence). The CDR3 loop spans 12 amino acids. The CDR3 protein is CACGRAAGELFF. The CDR3 nucleotides read TGTGCCTGCGGCCGGGCGGCCGGGGAGCTGTTTTTT.

The V and J genes are TRBV7-9 and TRBJ2-5; TRBD2 matches 14 bases. The junction had 10 bases not matched to a gene; V was cut back by 5 bases and J by 5 bases. Germline V lookup: CDR1 SEHNR, CDR2 FQNEAQ (reference sequence). CDR3 size: 17 residues. The CDR3 DNA reads as TGTGCCAGCAGCCCCTCCCCGACTAGCGGGAGGGGTGAGACCCAGTACTTC. This translates into CASSPSPTSGRGETQYF.

The chain is built from TRBV30 and TRBJ1-2; D is undetermined. Germline assignment: CDR1 GTSNPN and CDR2 SVGIG (reference sequence). V lost 2 bases to trimming and J lost 2 bases, with 9 bases between them. The CDR3 loop spans 13 amino acids. DNA of the CDR3: TGTGCCTGGAGTCGGCAGTCAAACTATGGCTACACCTTC. Translating it yields CAWSRQSNYGYTF.

V gene TRBV7-8 combines with J gene TRBJ2-1, with 12 bases that match TRBD2. The CDR3 is 15 residues long. The germline V gene has CDR1 SGHVS and CDR2 FQNEAQ. V shed 4 bases and J 8 bases; nucleotides not matched to a gene: 6. CDR3 region: CASSSTSGRFYEQFF. The CDR3 DNA reads TGTGCCAGCAGCTCCACTAGCGGGAGGTTCTATGAGCAGTTCTTC.

This chain's CDR3 is CSATTWETQYF. The CDR3 nucleotides are TGCAGTGCCACGACTTGGGAGACCCAGTACTTC. The chain couples TRBV20-1 to TRBJ2-5, with D uncertain. This CDR3 is built from 11 residues. From germline, CDR1 is DFQATT and CDR2 SNEGSKA (reference sequence). The V end lost 6 bases, the J end lost 5 bases, and 10 bases lay between the germline ends.

The chain joins TRBV15 to TRBJ2-5; D gene unclear. Per germline, CDR1 LNHNV and CDR2 YYDKDF (reference sequence). The CDR3 length is 16 residues. V gave up 1 base and J gave up 5 bases, with 17 bases separating them. The CDR3 sequence: CATSRVREAVRETQYF. As DNA, the CDR3 is TGTGCCACCAGCAGAGTAAGGGAAGCAGTCCGCGAGACCCAGTACTTC. The full variable domain, its missing parts supplied by reference TRBV15 and TRBJ2-5, is DAMVIQNPRYQVTQFGKPVTLSCSQTLNHNVMYWYQQKSSQAPKLLFHYYDKDFNNEADTPDNFQSRRPNTSFCFLDIRSPGLGDTAMYLCATSRVREAVRETQYFGPGTRLLVL.

CDR3 protein: CASSLYSSLAGGPYEQYF. Here the CDR3 DNA reads TGTGCCAGCAGCTTATATAGCTCGCTAGCGGGAGGTCCCTACGAGCAGTACTTC. The chain uses TRBV7-2 and TRBJ2-7; 11 bases agree with TRBD2. The trim removed 2 bases at V and 2 bases at J, leaving 11 bases unmatched. This CDR3 has 18 residues. The germline V gene has CDR1 SGHTA and CDR2 FQGNSA.

This rearrangement joins TRBV28 to TRBJ1-4, with no clear D. The CDR3 is 14 amino acids. The V end was cut by 3 bases, the J end by 5 bases, with 10 bases between. The germline gives CDR1 MDHEN, CDR2 SYDVKM. The CDR3 DNA reads TGTGCCAGCAGTTTTCGTGGCGGGAATGAAAAACTGTTTTTT. It encodes CASSFRGGNEKLFF. Combining the CDR3 with reference TRBV28 and TRBJ1-4 gives the whole variable domain DVKVTQSSRYLVKRTGEKVFLECVQDMDHENMFWYRQDPGLGLRLIYFSYDVKMKEKGDIPEGYSVSREKKERFSLILESASTNQTSMYLCASSFRGGNEKLFFGSGTQLSVL.

This clone has ten or more counts. The chain combines TRBV5-1 with TRBJ1-1; 9 bases match TRBD1. The CDR3 sequence is 12 residues long. V dropped 3 bases and J dropped 8; count of bases not matched to a gene: 2. Germline V gives CDR1 SGHRS, CDR2 YFSETQ. The CDR3 coding sequence is TGCGCCAGCAGCTGGGACAGGGAAGAAGCTTTCTTT. It is translated as CASSWDREEAFF.

A note on this clone: A read error may produce the germline difference seen at one junction end. The rearrangement links TRBV7-7 to TRBJ2-3; 8 nucleotides align to TRBD1. Germline V gives CDR1 SSHAT, CDR2 FNYEAQ (reference sequence). CDR3 size: 15 residues. The CDR3 sequence is CASSKTGAKSDTQYF. The CDR3 DNA reads as TGTGCTAGCAGCAAGACAGGGGCTAAGTCAGATACGCAGTATTTT.

The rearrangement joins TRBV7-9 to TRBJ2-7; D not resolved. Germline V CDR1 and CDR2: SEHNR, FQNEAQ (reference sequence). The CDR3 sequence is 12 residues long. Between the trimmed V and J ends, which lost 5 bases and 2 bases, there was a span of 7 bases. The CDR3 spells CASSPETYEQYF. CDR3 coding DNA: TGTGCCAGCAGCCCCGAAACCTACGAGCAGTACTTC.

The rearrangement uses TRBV27 and TRBJ1-4, with D perhaps matching TRBD1 (5 bases). Trimming took 5 bases from V and 0 from J, leaving 13 bases between them. Looked up from germline, CDR1 is MNHEY and CDR2 is SMNVEV (reference sequence). This CDR3 comprises 16 residues. The CDR3 sequence is CASSRDGPTTNEKLFF. CDR3 coding DNA: TGTGCCAGCAGTCGGGACGGCCCAACAACTAATGAAAAACTGTTTTTT.

The chain joins TRBV28 to TRBJ2-1; TRBD2 agrees at 7 bases. This CDR3 comprises 15 residues. The junction had 5 bases not matched to a gene; V was cut back by 4 bases and J by 2 bases. Per the germline V gene, CDR1 is MDHEN and CDR2 is SYDVKM. The CDR3 DNA is TGTGCCAGCAGTTCGGGGGGATTAGCCTACAATGAGCAGTTCTTC. It specifies CASSSGGLAYNEQFF.

This clone was seen just once. The genes are TRBV28 and TRBJ2-1; unclear D gene. The CDR3 spans 15 residues. Germline V gives CDR1 MDHEN, CDR2 SYDVKM. With 3 bases removed from V and 0 bases from J, the gap between germline ends came to 9 bases. The CDR3 here is CASSFPHLSYNEQFF. As DNA, the CDR3 is TGTGCCAGCAGTTTCCCCCACCTCTCCTACAATGAGCAGTTCTTC.

The chain couples TRBV5-1 to TRBJ1-1, with D maybe TRBD1 (6 bases). V was shortened by 2 bases and J by 7 bases, with 12 bases between the two germline ends. This CDR3 contains 13 residues. Germline lookup yields CDR1 SGHRS and CDR2 YFSETQ. CDR3 region: CASSFRTDLEAFF. CDR3 bases: TGCGCCAGCAGCTTTAGGACAGACCTTGAAGCTTTCTTT.

On this clone: The identical CDR3 is also encoded by other nucleotide sequences in the sample. The chain joins TRBV20-1 to TRBJ2-7; no clear D. The CDR3 spans 11 residues. Germline-derived CDR1 and CDR2 are DFQATT and SNEGSKA (reference sequence). Trimming removed 2 bases from V and 5 bases from J, with 7 bases in between. CDR3 nucleotides: TGCAGTGCTAGACTAGTCGACGAGCAGTACTTC. Translated: CSARLVDEQYF.

This clone was detected a few times. The chain couples TRBV7-2 to TRBJ1-1, with a possible D match to TRBD1 (5 bases). V lost 1 base to trimming and J lost 11 bases, with 11 bases between them. Germline V gene lookup returns CDR1 SGHTA and CDR2 FQGNSA. The CDR3 has 12 amino acids. CDR3 bases: TGTGCCAGCAGCTTAGTGGGGGAAAGGGCTTTCTTT. This gives the protein CASSLVGERAFF.

The genes are TRBV7-3 and TRBJ2-2; 10 nucleotides line up with TRBD1. The CDR3 is made up of 15 amino acids. Germline CDR1 and CDR2: SGHTA and FQGTGA. J was trimmed by 6 bases and V by 5 bases; bases with no gene match: 6. CDR3 DNA: TGTGCCAGCAGCCCTGGACAGGGGGATGCCGGGGAGCTGTTTTTT. Protein sequence: CASSPGQGDAGELFF.

The genes are TRBV15 and TRBJ2-5; the D is unclear. The tail of the sequence fits TRBJ2-7 better, so the J call may be wrong. Germline values: CDR1 LNHNV, CDR2 YYDKDF (reference sequence). The CDR3 sequence is 13 residues long. The DNA for the CDR3 is TGTGCCACCAGCAGAGATGCCCGATACGAGCAGTACTTC. Its translation: CATSRDARYEQYF.

The chain joins TRBV29-1 to TRBJ2-1, with 8 bases aligning to TRBD2. V lost 4 bases, J lost 10 bases, and 6 bases stayed unmatched. Per the germline V gene, CDR1 is SQVTM and CDR2 is ANQGSEA. The CDR3 sequence is 12 residues long. CDR3 protein: CSVGASGREQFF. The CDR3 coding sequence is TGCAGCGTTGGGGCTAGCGGGCGCGAGCAGTTCTTC.

The V and J genes are TRBV30 and TRBJ2-1, with a tentative D call TRBD2 (6 bases). V lost 2 bases and J lost 10, with 27 bases in between. This CDR3 is 17 amino acids long. Germline V gene data show CDR1 as GTSNPN and CDR2 as SVGIG (reference sequence). The CDR3 here is CAWSHASDSRPGREQFF. CDR3 in DNA: TGTGCCTGGAGTCATGCCTCGGACTCTCGTCCAGGGAGGGAGCAGTTCTTC. Filled out from reference TRBV30 and TRBJ2-1, the complete variable domain reads SQTIHQWPATLVQPVGSPLSLECTVEGTSNPNLYWYRQAAGRGLQLLFYSVGIGQISSEVPQNLSASRPQDRQFILSSKKLLLSDSGFYLCAWSHASDSRPGREQFFGPGTRLTVL.

This clone was counted once. The rearrangement joins TRBV2 to TRBJ1-1, with D possibly matching TRBD1 (5 bases). Germline V gene lookup returns CDR1 SNHLY and CDR2 FYNNEI. The CDR3 consists of 12 residues. Trimming shortened V by 7 bases and J by 1 base, and 7 bases separated the two germline ends. CDR3 bases: TGTGCCAGCAAGGGACGGAACACTGAAGCTTTCTTT. Amino acid sequence: CASKGRNTEAFF.

The CDR3 is CASSGGGRIYEQYF. CDR3 coding DNA: TGTGCCAGCAGTGGGGGAGGGAGAATCTACGAGCAGTACTTC. This rearrangement joins TRBV28 to TRBJ2-7; 7 bases agree with TRBD2. The germline V gene encodes CDR1 MDHEN and CDR2 SYDVKM. V lost 5 bases, J lost 3 bases, and 7 bases stayed unmatched. The CDR3 totals 14 residues.

V is TRBV2 and J is TRBJ1-5, with D maybe TRBD1 (5 bases). The CDR3 loop spans 15 amino acids. From germline, CDR1 is SNHLY and CDR2 FYNNEI. Trimming shortened V by 2 bases and J by 1 base, and 9 bases separated the two germline ends. The CDR3 region has the DNA TGTGCCAGCAGTGAACCCGGGGCAAGCAATCAGCCCCAGCATTTT. It yields the protein CASSEPGASNQPQHF.

The chain has TRBV19 and TRBJ2-3; 10 positions agree with TRBD1. This CDR3 has 15 residues. Germline V gives CDR1 LNHDA, CDR2 SQIVND (reference sequence). Trimming at V came to 6 bases and at J to 1 base, leaving 4 bases not matched to a gene. CDR3 in DNA: TGTGCCAGTAGCCGGGACAGGGGAGGCACAGATACGCAGTATTTT. Its translation is CASSRDRGGTDTQYF. The variable domain in full, with the rest retrieved from reference TRBV19 and TRBJ2-3, is DGGITQSPKYLFRKEGQNVTLSCEQNLNHDAMYWYRQDPGQGLRLIYYSQIVNDFQKGDIAEGYSVSREKKESFPLTVTSAQKNPTAFYLCASSRDRGGTDTQYFGPGTRLTVL.

This clone came up a few times. The sample has other DNA sequences that encode this CDR3 too. The chain joins TRBV6-4 to TRBJ2-3, with TRBD2 matching over 10 bases. CDR1 is MRHNA, CDR2 SNTAGT, per germline. The CDR3 loop spans 15 amino acids. J was trimmed by 1 base and V by 3 bases; bases with no gene match: 1. The CDR3 DNA sequence: TGTGCCAGCAGTGAAGGGACTAGCGGCACAGATACGCAGTATTTT. This sequence encodes CASSEGTSGTDTQYF.

The gene calls are TRBV19 and TRBJ1-1; D remains unclear. CDR1 is LNHDA, CDR2 SQIVND, per germline (reference sequence). The CDR3 has 14 residues. The ends were cut back, 3 bases at V and 2 bases at J, with 10 bases in the middle. The CDR3 is CASSIGRQNTEAFF. CDR3 nucleotides: TGTGCCAGTAGTATCGGGAGACAAAACACTGAAGCTTTCTTT. Full variable domain (outside the CDR3, taken from reference TRBV19 and TRBJ1-1): DGGITQSPKYLFRKEGQNVTLSCEQNLNHDAMYWYRQDPGQGLRLIYYSQIVNDFQKGDIAEGYSVSREKKESFPLTVTSAQKNPTAFYLCASSIGRQNTEAFFGQGTRLTVV.

V and J are TRBV28 and TRBJ2-1; tentative D call: TRBD2 (6 bases). V was shortened by 5 bases and J by 2 bases, with 16 bases between the two germline ends. Germline V lookup: CDR1 MDHEN, CDR2 SYDVKM. The CDR3 sequence is 16 residues long. The DNA of the CDR3 is TGTGCCAGCAGTCCCCTGCGGGGAGATACCTACAATGAGCAGTTCTTC. Protein product: CASSPLRGDTYNEQFF. The whole variable domain, remainder taken from reference TRBV28 and TRBJ2-1, is DVKVTQSSRYLVKRTGEKVFLECVQDMDHENMFWYRQDPGLGLRLIYFSYDVKMKEKGDIPEGYSVSREKKERFSLILESASTNQTSMYLCASSPLRGDTYNEQFFGPGTRLTVL.

This sequence joins TRBV4-3 and TRBJ2-5; TRBD2 agrees at 11 bases. Gene TRBJ2-7 matches the end of the DNA better, so the J call may be wrong. This CDR3 is built from 17 residues. Per germline, CDR1 LGHNA and CDR2 YSLEER. CDR3 nucleotide sequence: TGCGCCAGCAGCCAAGATCTGCCTAGCGGGAGGCGCTACGAGCAGTACTTC. Protein sequence: CASSQDLPSGRRYEQYF.